These 8 T cell receptor beta chains share one sample of origin, sequenced in a study of OX40 agonist ivuxolimab in advanced cancers. Here immunoSEQ multiplex PCR was the method, and the copy in TCRdb shows in-frame clones only, minus some. The top ten hold about 0.14% of the sample, which has over 100,000 clones, around 93% seen once. The specimen comprised CD4+ or CD8+ T cells sorted from blood, sampled in a trial of the OX40 agonist ivuxolimab. All receptors come from an adult with an advanced solid tumor such as melanoma, head and neck, liver or kidney cancer.

The chain couples TRBV7-8 to TRBJ1-3; D gene uncertain. The CDR3 is 14 residues long. CDR1 and CDR2 from the germline V gene are SGHVS and FQNEAQ. V was cut by 5 bases and J by 3 bases, with 11 bases left in between. CDR3: CASSPDVVGNTIYF. The CDR3 DNA reads as TGTGCCAGCAGCCCGGATGTTGTTGGAAACACCATATATTTT. The whole variable domain, remainder taken from reference TRBV7-8 and TRBJ1-3, is GAGVSQSPRYKVAKRGQDVALRCDPISGHVSLFWYQQALGQGPEFLTYFQNEAQLDKSGLPSDRFFAERPEGSVSTLKIQRTQQEDSAVYLCASSPDVVGNTIYFGEGSWLTVV.

V and J are TRBV5-6 and TRBJ1-2; 11 bases agree with TRBD1. Looked up from germline, CDR1 is SGHDT and CDR2 is YYEEEE. With 2 bases clipped from V and 3 bases from J, the junction kept 9 bases outside the gene matches. The CDR3 has 17 residues. The CDR3 region is CASSFSYGTGGDYGYTF. The CDR3 region has the DNA TGTGCCAGCAGCTTCTCCTATGGGACAGGGGGAGACTATGGCTACACCTTC.

The chain uses TRBV28 and TRBJ2-1; D assignment may be TRBD1 or TRBD2 (5 bases each). Germline CDR1 and CDR2: MDHEN and SYDVKM. The CDR3 has 12 amino acids. Trimming left V 5 bases short and J 9 bases short, with 11 bases between. DNA for the CDR3: TGTGCCAGCAGTCCCCTGAGGGGTGAGCAGTTCTTC. It is translated as CASSPLRGEQFF.

The CDR3 spells CASSRRFAYNEQFF. DNA for the CDR3: TGTGCCAGCAGTAGGAGGTTTGCCTACAATGAGCAGTTCTTC. The chain couples TRBV27 to TRBJ2-1; D may be TRBD2 (5 bases). Per germline, CDR1 MNHEY and CDR2 SMNVEV (reference sequence). This CDR3 comprises 14 residues. The V end was cut by 5 bases, the J end by 2 bases, with 10 bases between.

The V and J genes are TRBV18 and TRBJ1-6, with 7 bases identical to TRBD1. The trim removed 1 base at V and 7 bases at J, leaving 10 bases unmatched. The germline CDR1 and CDR2 sequences are KGHSH and LQKENI. This CDR3 has 17 residues. CDR3 bases: TGTGCCAGCTCACCACGGAACCCGGGACAGTTGAATTCACCCCTCCACTTT. This codes for CASSPRNPGQLNSPLHF.

This clone appeared once. The chain employs TRBV6-6 and TRBJ1-5; unclear D gene. The CDR3 consists of 14 residues. V lost 2 bases and J 3 bases, leaving 8 bases between the germline ends. The germline gives CDR1 MNHNY, CDR2 SVGAGI (reference sequence). CDR3 nucleotides: TGTGCCAGCAGTTACGGGCAGAACAATCAGCCCCAGCATTTT. Amino acids: CASSYGQNNQPQHF.

The V gene is TRBV28, the J gene TRBJ2-7, with D perhaps TRBD2 (6 bases). The V and J ends lost 6 bases and 2 bases respectively, with 14 bases between them. In germline, CDR1 is MDHEN, CDR2 SYDVKM. CDR3 length: 14 residues. CDR3 amino acids: CASRNGGLAYEQYF. CDR3 sequence (DNA): TGTGCCAGCAGGAACGGGGGACTCGCCTACGAGCAGTACTTC.

The chain has TRBV21-1 and TRBJ2-1; the table gives TRBD1 as D, unverified against the DNA. TRBV21-1 is a pseudogene. The CDR3 is 17 amino acids. CDR3 DNA sequence: TGTGCCAGCAGCAAAGGACAGGACAGGCAAAGTGACAATGAGCAGTTCTTC. Its protein product is CASSKGQDRQSDNEQFF.